This T cell receptor beta chain was sequenced for a study of identical twins. Losses at the gene ends were 3 bases for V and 0 bases for J; bases not matched to a gene: 4. Looked up from germline, CDR1 is SGHAT and CDR2 is FQNNGV. The CDR3 sequence is 15 residues long. This clonotype was detected ten times or more. After template switching added a universal primer site, the resulting cDNA carried unique molecular identifiers. TCRdb redid the calling of the 5' RACE reads with MiXCR, one entry per CDR3 protein. This table has approximately 490,000 distinct CDR3 sequences, approximately 20% appearing once. These records were also assigned to another study, of yellow fever vaccine responses in identical twins.

The sample taken for sequencing was CD4+ T cells sorted from blood. The chain carries TRBV11-2 and TRBJ1-1; TRBD1 matches at 7 bases. The sequence derives from a woman between 18 and 29 years old in good health. The CDR3 DNA reads TGTGCCAGCAGCTTGGACAGGCTGATGAACACTGAAGCTTTCTTT. Translation: CASSLDRLMNTEAFF.